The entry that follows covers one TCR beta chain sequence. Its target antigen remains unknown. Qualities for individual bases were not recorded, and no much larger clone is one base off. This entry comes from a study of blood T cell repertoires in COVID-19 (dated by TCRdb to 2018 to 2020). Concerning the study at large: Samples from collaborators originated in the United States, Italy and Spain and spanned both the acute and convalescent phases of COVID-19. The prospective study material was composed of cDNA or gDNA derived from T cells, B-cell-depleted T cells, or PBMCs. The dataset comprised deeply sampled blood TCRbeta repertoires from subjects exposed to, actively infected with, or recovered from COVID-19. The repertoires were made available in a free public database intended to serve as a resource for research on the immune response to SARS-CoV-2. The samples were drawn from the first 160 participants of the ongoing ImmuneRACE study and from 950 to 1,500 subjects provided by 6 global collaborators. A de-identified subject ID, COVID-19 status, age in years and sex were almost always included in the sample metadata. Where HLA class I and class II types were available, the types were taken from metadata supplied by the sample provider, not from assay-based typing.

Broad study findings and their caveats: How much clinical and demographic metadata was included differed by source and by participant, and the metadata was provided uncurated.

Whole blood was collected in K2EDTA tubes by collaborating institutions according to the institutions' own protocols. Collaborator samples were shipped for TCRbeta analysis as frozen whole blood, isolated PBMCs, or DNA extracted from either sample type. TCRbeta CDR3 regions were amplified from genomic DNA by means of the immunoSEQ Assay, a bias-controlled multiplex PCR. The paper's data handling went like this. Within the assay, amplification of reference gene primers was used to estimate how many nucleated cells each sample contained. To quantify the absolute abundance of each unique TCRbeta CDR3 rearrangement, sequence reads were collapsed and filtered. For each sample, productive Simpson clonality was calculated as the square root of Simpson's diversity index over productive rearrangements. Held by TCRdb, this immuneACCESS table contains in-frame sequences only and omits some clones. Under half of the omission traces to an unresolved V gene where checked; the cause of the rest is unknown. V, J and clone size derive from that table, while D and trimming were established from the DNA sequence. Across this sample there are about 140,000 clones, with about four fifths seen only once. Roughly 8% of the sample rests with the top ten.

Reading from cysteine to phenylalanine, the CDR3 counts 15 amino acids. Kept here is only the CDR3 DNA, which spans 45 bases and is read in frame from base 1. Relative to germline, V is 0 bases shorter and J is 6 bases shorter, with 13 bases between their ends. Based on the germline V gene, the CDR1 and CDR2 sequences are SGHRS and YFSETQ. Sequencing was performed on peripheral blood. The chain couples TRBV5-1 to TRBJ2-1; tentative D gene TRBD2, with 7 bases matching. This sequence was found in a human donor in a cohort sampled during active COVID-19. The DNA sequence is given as TGCGCCAGCAGCTTGGAGGGGGGGGCCCCCAATGAGCAGTTCTTC. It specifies CASSLEGGAPNEQFF.